What follows is one T cell receptor beta chain and its context. This sample is part of a study of blood T cell repertoires in COVID-19. Whole-study context: PBMCs, B-cell-depleted T cells, or T cells provided the cDNA or gDNA that made up the material.

Authors' analysis steps: The authors estimated nucleated cell counts from reference gene primer amplification. Data came from immunoSEQ multiplex PCR; TCRdb stores just in-frame clones and leaves some out. V, J and clone size are those of that table, while D and trimming were read from the DNA. The table shows tens of thousands of clones, with approximately 80% occurring only once. The CDR3 length is 14 residues. Germline lookup yields CDR1 SGHTA and CDR2 FQGNSA. V lost 4 bases and J 1 base, leaving 11 bases between the germline ends. The sequenced sample was peripheral blood. The origin of this receptor is a human donor in a cohort sampled during active COVID-19. The rearrangement uses TRBV7-2 and TRBJ2-7, with D perhaps TRBD1 (6 bases). This CDR3 reads CASSSQQGSYEQYF. Written as DNA, the CDR3 is TGTGCCAGCAGCTCTCAACAGGGTTCCTACGAGCAGTACTTC.